Included here is one T cell receptor beta chain sequence, with context. The entry originates in a study of blood T cell repertoires in COVID-19. For the study at large: Some COVID-19 samples were acute and others convalescent; all came from the United States, Italy and Spain.

In the authors' workflow: Estimates of nucleated cell counts were drawn from the amplification of reference gene primers. The assay was immunoSEQ multiplex PCR, and TCRdb's table has in-frame clones only and misses some. D and trimming come from the DNA, and the V and J calls and clone size come from that table. Of 90,000 to 100,000 clones in the sample, roughly 89% were seen once. The CDR3 spans 15 residues. The V gene lost 0 bases and the J gene lost 7 bases, with 14 bases spanning the gap. The V gene's germline CDR1 is SGHRS and CDR2 YFSETQ. This sequence was found in a man aged 55-75 years with COVID-19, enrolled during active disease. Sequenced material: peripheral blood. The chain uses TRBV5-1 and TRBJ2-1, with D possibly TRBD1 on 5 matching bases. CDR3 loop: CASSLGSGPTNEQFF. The CDR3 region has the DNA TGCGCCAGCAGCTTGGGTTCAGGGCCCACTAATGAGCAGTTCTTC.